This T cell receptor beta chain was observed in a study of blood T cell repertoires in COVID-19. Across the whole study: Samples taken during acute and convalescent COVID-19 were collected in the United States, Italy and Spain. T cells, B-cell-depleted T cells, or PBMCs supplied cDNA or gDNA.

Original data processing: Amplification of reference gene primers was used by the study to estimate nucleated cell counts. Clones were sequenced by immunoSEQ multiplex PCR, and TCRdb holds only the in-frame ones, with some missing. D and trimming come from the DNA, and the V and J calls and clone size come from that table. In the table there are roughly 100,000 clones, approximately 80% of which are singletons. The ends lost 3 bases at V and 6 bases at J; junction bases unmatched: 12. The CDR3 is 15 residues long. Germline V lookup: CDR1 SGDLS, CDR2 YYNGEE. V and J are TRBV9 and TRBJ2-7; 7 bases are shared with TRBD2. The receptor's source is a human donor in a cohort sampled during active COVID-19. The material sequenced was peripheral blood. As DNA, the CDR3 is TGTGCCAGCAGCGAGGCCGGGGGAGGGCAGGGCGAGCAGTACTTC. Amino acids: CASSEAGGGQGEQYF.